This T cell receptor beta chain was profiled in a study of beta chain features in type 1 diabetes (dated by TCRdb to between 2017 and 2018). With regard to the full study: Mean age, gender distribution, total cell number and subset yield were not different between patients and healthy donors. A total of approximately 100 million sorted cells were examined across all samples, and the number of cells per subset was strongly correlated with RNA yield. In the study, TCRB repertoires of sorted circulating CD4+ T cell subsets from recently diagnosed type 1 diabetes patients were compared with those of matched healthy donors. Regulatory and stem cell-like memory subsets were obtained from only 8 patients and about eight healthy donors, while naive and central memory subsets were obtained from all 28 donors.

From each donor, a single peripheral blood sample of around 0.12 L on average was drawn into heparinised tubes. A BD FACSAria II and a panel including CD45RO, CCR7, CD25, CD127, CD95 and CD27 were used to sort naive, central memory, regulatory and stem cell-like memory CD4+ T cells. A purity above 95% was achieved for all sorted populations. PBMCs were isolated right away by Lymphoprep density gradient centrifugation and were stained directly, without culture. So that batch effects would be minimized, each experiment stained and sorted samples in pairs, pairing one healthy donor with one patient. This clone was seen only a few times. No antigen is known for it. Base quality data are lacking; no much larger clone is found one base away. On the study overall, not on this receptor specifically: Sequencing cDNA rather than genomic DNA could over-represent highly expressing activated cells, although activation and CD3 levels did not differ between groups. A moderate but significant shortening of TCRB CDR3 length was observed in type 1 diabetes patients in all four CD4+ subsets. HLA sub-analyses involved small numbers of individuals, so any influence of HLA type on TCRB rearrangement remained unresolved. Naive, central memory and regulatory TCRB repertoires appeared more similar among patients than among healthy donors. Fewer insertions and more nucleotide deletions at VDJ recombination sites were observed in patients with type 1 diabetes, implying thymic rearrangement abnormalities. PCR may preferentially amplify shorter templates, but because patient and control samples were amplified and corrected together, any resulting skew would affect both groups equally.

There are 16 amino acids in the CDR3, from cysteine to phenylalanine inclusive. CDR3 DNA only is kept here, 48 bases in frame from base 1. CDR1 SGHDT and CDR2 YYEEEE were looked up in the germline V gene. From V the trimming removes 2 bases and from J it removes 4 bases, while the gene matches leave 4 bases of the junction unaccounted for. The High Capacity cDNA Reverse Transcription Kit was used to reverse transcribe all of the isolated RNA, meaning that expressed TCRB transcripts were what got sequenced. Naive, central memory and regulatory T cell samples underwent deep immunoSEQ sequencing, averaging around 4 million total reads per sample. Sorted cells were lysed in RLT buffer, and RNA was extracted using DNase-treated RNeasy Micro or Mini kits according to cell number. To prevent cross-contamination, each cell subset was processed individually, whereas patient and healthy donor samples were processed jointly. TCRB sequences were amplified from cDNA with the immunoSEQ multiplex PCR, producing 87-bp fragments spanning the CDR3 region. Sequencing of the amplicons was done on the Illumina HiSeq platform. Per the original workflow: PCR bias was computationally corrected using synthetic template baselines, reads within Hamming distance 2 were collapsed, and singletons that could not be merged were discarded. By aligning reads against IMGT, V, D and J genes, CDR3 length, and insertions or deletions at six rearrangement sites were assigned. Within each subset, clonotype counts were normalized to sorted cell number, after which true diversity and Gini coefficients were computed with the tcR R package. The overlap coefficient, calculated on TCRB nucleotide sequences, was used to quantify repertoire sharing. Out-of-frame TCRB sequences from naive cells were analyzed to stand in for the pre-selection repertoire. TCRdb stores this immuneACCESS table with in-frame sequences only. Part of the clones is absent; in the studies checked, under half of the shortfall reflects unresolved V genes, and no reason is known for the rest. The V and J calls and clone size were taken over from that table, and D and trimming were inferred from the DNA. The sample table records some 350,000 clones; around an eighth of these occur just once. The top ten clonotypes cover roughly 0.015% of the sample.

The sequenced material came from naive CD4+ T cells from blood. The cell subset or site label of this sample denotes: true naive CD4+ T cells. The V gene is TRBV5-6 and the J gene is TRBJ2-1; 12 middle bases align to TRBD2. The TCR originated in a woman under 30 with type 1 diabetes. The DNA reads TGTGCCAGCAGCTTTACTGGACTAGCGGGATACAATGAGCAGTTCTTC. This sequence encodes CASSFTGLAGYNEQFF.